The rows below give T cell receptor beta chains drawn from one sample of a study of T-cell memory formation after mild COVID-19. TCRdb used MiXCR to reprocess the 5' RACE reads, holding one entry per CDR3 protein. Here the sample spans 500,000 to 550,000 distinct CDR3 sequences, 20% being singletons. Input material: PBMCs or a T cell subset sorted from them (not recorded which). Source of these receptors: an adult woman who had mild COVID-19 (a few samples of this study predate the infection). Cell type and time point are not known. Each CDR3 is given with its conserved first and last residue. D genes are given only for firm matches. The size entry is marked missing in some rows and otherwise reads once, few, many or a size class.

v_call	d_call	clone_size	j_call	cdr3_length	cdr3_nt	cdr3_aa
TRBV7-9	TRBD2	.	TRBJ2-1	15	TGTGCCAGCAGCTTGGGACTAGCGGGAGGGGTTGAGCAGTTCTTC	CASSLGLAGGVEQFF
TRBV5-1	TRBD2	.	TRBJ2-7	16	TGCGCCAGCGGTCTTAGCGGGGGGGCAAAAACCTACGAGCAGTACTTC	CASGLSGGAKTYEQYF
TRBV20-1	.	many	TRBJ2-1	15	TGCAGTGCTAGAGAAAACCGGAGGGGTATTGGTGAGCAGTTCTTC	CSARENRRGIGEQFF
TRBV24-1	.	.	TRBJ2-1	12	TGTGCCACCGGCATACTCGGAAATGAGCAGTTCTTC	CATGILGNEQFF
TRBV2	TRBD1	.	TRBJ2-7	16	TGTGCCAGCAGTGAATCGCGGACAGGGGCTACCTACGAGCAGTACTTC	CASSESRTGATYEQYF
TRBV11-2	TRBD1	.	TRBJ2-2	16	TGTGCCAGCAGCCGCCGGGACAGGGGGCGGTCCGGGGAGCTGTTTTTT	CASSRRDRGRSGELFF
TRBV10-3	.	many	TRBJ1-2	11	TGTGCCATCGGCTACAGCTATGGCTACACCTTC	CAIGYSYGYTF
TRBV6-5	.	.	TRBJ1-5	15	TGTGCCAGCAGAAGAGATTACAGGAACAATCAGCCCCAGCATTTT	CASRRDYRNNQPQHF
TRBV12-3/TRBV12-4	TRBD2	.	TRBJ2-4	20	TGTGCCAGCAGTTTATATCCCCTAGCGGGGCCCACCGGGGCCAAAAACATTCAGTACTTC	CASSLYPLAGPTGAKNIQYF
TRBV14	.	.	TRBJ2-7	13	TGTGCCAGCAGCCAAAGTTTAGTAGACGAGCAGTACTTC	CASSQSLVDEQYF
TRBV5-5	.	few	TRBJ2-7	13	TGTGCCAGCAGCTCGGACGGTCCCTACGAGCAGTACTTC	CASSSDGPYEQYF
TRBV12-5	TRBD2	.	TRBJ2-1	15	TGTGCTAGCCGCCGGACTAGCGGGGAAAACAATGAGCAGTTCTTC	CASRRTSGENNEQFF
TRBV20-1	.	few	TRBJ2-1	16	TGCAGTGCTAGAGATATCGGCCAGGCGTCCTACAATGAGCAGTTCTTC	CSARDIGQASYNEQFF
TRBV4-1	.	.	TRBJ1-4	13	TGCGCCAGCAGCCTACCGACGAATGAAAAACTGTTTTTT	CASSLPTNEKLFF
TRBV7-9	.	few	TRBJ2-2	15	TGTGCCAGCAGCTCCGGACCGTTGGGAACCGGGGAGCTGTTTTTT	CASSSGPLGTGELFF
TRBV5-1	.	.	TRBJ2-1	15	TGCGCCAGCAGTCCCTCTTGGGCCGGCGTAGATGAGCAGTTCTTC	CASSPSWAGVDEQFF
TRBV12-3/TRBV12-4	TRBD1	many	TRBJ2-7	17	TGTGCCAGCAGTGACCGGGACAGGGATCATAAGATCTACGAGCAGTACTTC	CASSDRDRDHKIYEQYF
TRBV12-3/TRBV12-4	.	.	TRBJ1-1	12	TGTGCCAGCAGTTTGGGTCTCGCTGAAGCTTTCTTT	CASSLGLAEAFF
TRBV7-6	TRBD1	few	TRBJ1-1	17	TGTGCCAGCAGCTTAGCTCTGACAGGGGGCTTCGGGGATGAAGCTTTCTTT	CASSLALTGGFGDEAFF
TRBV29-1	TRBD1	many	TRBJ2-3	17	TGCAGCGTTGACCTCCTTGCCGGGACAGGGAAAACAGATACGCAGTATTTT	CSVDLLAGTGKTDTQYF
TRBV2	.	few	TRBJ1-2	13	TGTGCCAGCAGGGCTAGGACGGACTATGGCTACACCTTC	CASRARTDYGYTF
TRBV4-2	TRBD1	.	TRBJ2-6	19	TGTGCCAGCAGCCACCCGGGGGGACAGGGGCGCTCTGGGGCCAACGTCCTGACTTTC	CASSHPGGQGRSGANVLTF
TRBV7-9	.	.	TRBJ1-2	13	TGTGCCAGCAGCTTAGTAACCATCTATGGCTACACCTTC	CASSLVTIYGYTF
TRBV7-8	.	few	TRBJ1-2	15	TGTGCCAGCAGGGTAATCGAAGGAATCAACTATGGCTACACCTTC	CASRVIEGINYGYTF
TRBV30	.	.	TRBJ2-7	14	TGTGCCTGGAGTGTAGGGCTGGGGACCTACGAGCAGTACTTC	CAWSVGLGTYEQYF
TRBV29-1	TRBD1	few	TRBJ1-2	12	TGCAGCGTTGAGCACAGGGGGCATGGCTACACCTTC	CSVEHRGHGYTF
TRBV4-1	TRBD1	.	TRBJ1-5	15	TGCGCCAGCAGCCAAGGGGGGACAGGGGGACAGCCCCAGCATTTT	CASSQGGTGGQPQHF
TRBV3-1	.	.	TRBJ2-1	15	TGTGCCAGCAGCCAAGAGCGACTTACGAACAATGAGCAGTTCTTC	CASSQERLTNNEQFF
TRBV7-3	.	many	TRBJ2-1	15	TGTGCCAGCAGCACCGGACCGATCCTTTACAATGAGCAGTTCTTC	CASSTGPILYNEQFF
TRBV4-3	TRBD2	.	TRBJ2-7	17	TGCGCCAGCAGCCAAGATTGGCTAGCGGAAGCAATCGACGAGCAGTACTTC	CASSQDWLAEAIDEQYF
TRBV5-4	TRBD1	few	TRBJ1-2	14	TGTGCCAGCAGCCGTGGGACAGGGCTCTTTGGCTACACCTTC	CASSRGTGLFGYTF
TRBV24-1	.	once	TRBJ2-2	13	TGTGCCACCAGCACAGGTGTGACCGGGGAGCTGTTTTTT	CATSTGVTGELFF
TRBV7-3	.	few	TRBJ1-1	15	TGTGCCAGCAGCCCGACGGGAGGGGGATTGACTGAAGCTTTCTTT	CASSPTGGGLTEAFF